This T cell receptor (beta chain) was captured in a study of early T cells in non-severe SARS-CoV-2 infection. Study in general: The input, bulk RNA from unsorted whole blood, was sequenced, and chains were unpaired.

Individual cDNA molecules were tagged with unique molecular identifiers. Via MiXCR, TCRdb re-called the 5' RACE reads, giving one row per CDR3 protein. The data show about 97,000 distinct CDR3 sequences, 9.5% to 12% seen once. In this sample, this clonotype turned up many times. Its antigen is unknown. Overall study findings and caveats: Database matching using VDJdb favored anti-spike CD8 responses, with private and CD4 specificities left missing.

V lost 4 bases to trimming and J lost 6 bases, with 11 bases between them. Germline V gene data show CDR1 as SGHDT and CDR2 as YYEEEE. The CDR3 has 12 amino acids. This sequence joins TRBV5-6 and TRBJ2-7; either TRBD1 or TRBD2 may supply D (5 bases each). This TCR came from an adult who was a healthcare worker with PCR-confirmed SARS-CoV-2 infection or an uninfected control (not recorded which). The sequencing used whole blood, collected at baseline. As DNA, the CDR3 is TGTGCCAGCAGCCAAGGGACGGCCGAGCAGTACTTC. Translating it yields CASSQGTAEQYF.